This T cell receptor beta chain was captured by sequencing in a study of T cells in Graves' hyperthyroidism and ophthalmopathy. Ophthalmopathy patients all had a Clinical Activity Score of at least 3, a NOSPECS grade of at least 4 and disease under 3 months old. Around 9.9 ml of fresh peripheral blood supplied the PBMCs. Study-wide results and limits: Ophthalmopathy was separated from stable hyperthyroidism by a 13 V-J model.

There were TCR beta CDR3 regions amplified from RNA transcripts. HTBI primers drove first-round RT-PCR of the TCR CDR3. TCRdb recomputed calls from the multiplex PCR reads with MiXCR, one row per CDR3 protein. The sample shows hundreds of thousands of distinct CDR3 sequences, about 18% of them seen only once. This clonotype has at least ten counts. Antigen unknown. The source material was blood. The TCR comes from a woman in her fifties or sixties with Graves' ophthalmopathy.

CDR3 nucleotides: TGCAGTTTCGCGGACCAGAGCTCCTACAATGAGCAGTTCTTC. Its protein product is CSFADQSSYNEQFF. The J gene is TRBJ2-1, the V gene TRBV20-1; no definite D call. Germline values: CDR1 DFQATT, CDR2 SNEGSKA (reference sequence). Trimming took 8 bases from V and 0 from J, leaving 14 bases between them. The CDR3 has 14 amino acids.